The 30 T cell receptor beta chains below come from one sample, sequenced in a study of graft-versus-host responses after intestinal transplantation. Sequenced by immunoSEQ multiplex PCR; TCRdb stores in-frame clones only, minus some. The data hold more than 65,000 clones, with less than 95% observed a single time. No antigen has been identified for these receptors. The sample was unstimulated CD8+ T cells sorted from spleen or lymph node cells, taken before intestinal transplant. The source of these receptors is a human donor who received an intestinal transplant.

CDR3 sequence reads: CASSLDLGPNFLNEQFF. DNA of the CDR3: TGTGCCAGCAGCTTAGATCTGGGCCCCAATTTTCTCAATGAGCAGTTCTTC. The chain has TRBV11-2 and TRBJ2-1; D remains unclear. The ends were cut back, 0 bases at V and 6 bases at J, with 18 bases in the middle. Germline V gives CDR1 SGHAT, CDR2 FQNNGV. The CDR3 runs to 17 residues.

A single count supports this clone. This chain joins TRBV7-9 and TRBJ2-1; 9 bases align to TRBD2. CDR1 and CDR2 from the germline V gene are SEHNR and FQNEAQ (reference sequence). J gave up 4 bases and V 3 bases, and 4 bases lay outside the gene matches. This CDR3 is 15 amino acids long. The CDR3 DNA reads TGTGCCAGCAGCTTTTCTAGCGGGGAGTACAATGAGCAGTTCTTC. Encoded protein: CASSFSSGEYNEQFF.

This sequence joins TRBV5-8 and TRBJ2-1, with 9 bases fitting TRBD2. Trimming removed 0 bases from V and 9 bases from J; junction bases left unmatched: 10. The CDR3 is 16 residues long. The germline V gene has CDR1 SGHTS and CDR2 YDEGEE. The CDR3 loop is CASSLAGSGGAGEQFF. The CDR3 coding sequence is TGTGCCAGCAGCTTGGCCGGTAGCGGGGGTGCCGGTGAGCAGTTCTTC.

This clone showed up just a few times. This chain joins TRBV6-6 and TRBJ2-1, with 9 bases aligning to TRBD2. The CDR3 contains 14 residues. J gave up 9 bases and V 0 bases, and 3 bases lay outside the gene matches. Germline assignment: CDR1 MNHNY and CDR2 SVGAGI (reference sequence). CDR3 in amino acids: CASSYSAGGSEQFF. CDR3 bases: TGTGCCAGCAGTTACTCAGCGGGGGGAAGTGAGCAGTTCTTC.

The V gene is TRBV10-3, the J gene TRBJ2-3; no clear D gene. V was shortened by 0 bases and J by 6 bases, with 4 bases between the two germline ends. CDR3 length: 12 residues. The V gene's germline CDR1 is ENHRY and CDR2 SYGVKD. In DNA form, the CDR3 reads TGTGCCATCAGTGAGTCAGCTGATACGCAGTATTTT. Translated, it gives CAISESADTQYF.

This chain links TRBV5-6 with TRBJ2-7; 7 nucleotides agree with TRBD2. With 2 bases clipped from V and 2 bases from J, the junction kept 10 bases outside the gene matches. The CDR3 has 16 residues. The V gene's germline CDR1 is SGHDT and CDR2 YYEEEE. CDR3 bases: TGTGCCAGCAGCTTATGGTTAGAGCGGGACCCCTACGAGCAGTACTTC. Translation gives CASSLWLERDPYEQYF.

The chain carries TRBV19 and TRBJ2-2; D perhaps matches TRBD1 (6 bases). The CDR3 spans 14 residues. The germline V gene has CDR1 LNHDA and CDR2 SQIVND (reference sequence). V dropped 6 bases and J dropped 1 base, with 9 bases sitting between them. In DNA form, the CDR3 reads TGTGCCAGTAGGCAGGGGAAGAACACCGGGGAGCTGTTTTTT. It yields the protein CASRQGKNTGELFF.

The chain couples TRBV9 to TRBJ2-3, with 8 bases aligning to TRBD2. V trimming: 0 bases; J trimming: 4 bases; junction bases outside the gene matches: 4. The CDR3 consists of 15 residues. The germline V gene has CDR1 SGDLS and CDR2 YYNGEE. The CDR3 sequence: CASSVAGGPPDTQYF. CDR3 in DNA: TGTGCCAGCAGCGTAGCGGGGGGGCCTCCAGATACGCAGTATTTT.

This chain uses TRBV7-3 with TRBJ2-3, with 8 nucleotides matching TRBD2. The CDR3 covers 18 residues. After removal of 2 bases from V and 0 bases from J, the junction contained 10 bases not matched to a gene. Germline V lookup: CDR1 SGHTA, CDR2 FQGTGA. As DNA, the CDR3 is TGTGCCAGCAGCTTATCCCTTAGCGGGGTGGGTAGCACAGATACGCAGTATTTT. Amino acid sequence: CASSLSLSGVGSTDTQYF.

This rearrangement joins TRBV27 to TRBJ2-7; D gene uncertain. Trimming pared 6 bases from V and 1 base from J, leaving 22 bases between. Germline V lookup: CDR1 MNHEY, CDR2 SMNVEV (reference sequence). The CDR3 contains 17 residues. The CDR3 loop reads CASSINPREASSYEQYF. CDR3 sequence (DNA): TGTGCCAGCAGCATAAACCCCCGAGAGGCCTCGTCCTACGAGCAGTACTTC.

The V and J genes are TRBV6-1 and TRBJ1-6; a weak D match, TRBD1 (5 bases). V lost 1 base and J 8 bases, leaving 15 bases between the germline ends. Germline lookup yields CDR1 MNHNS and CDR2 SASEGT. CDR3 length: 16 amino acids. CDR3 sequence: CASSEEAGWVHSPLHF. The CDR3 coding sequence is TGTGCCAGCAGTGAAGAGGCAGGGTGGGTCCATTCACCCCTCCACTTT.

The DNA for the CDR3 is TGTGCCAGCTCACCCCCGTCAGTGGTAGCTTTCTTT. Its protein is CASSPPSVVAFF. The chain employs TRBV18 and TRBJ1-1; D gene ambiguous. Germline V gives CDR1 KGHSH, CDR2 LQKENI. CDR3 size: 12 residues. V was pared by 3 bases and J by 10 bases, with 12 bases between.

The genes are TRBV10-1 and TRBJ2-3; 8 bases map to TRBD2. Germline CDR1 reads WNHNN; CDR2 reads SYGVQD (reference sequence). J was trimmed by 2 bases and V by 0 bases; bases with no gene match: 4. This CDR3 has 16 residues. CDR3 sequence: CASSESGGGLTDTQYF. CDR3 DNA: TGCGCCAGCAGTGAGTCCGGGGGGGGACTCACAGATACGCAGTATTTT.

This clone was recorded only once. The V and J genes are TRBV13 and TRBJ1-5; 9 bases agree with TRBD1. The junction had 8 bases not matched to a gene; V was cut back by 4 bases and J by 7 bases. CDR3 length equals 15 residues. The germline CDR1 and CDR2 sequences are PRHDT and FYEKMQ (reference sequence). CDR3 nucleotides: TGTGCCAGCAGCTCCGGGGGACAGGGTGGCCAGCCCCAGCATTTT. Its translation: CASSSGGQGGQPQHF. The full variable domain, rest sourced from reference TRBV13 and TRBJ1-5, is AAGVIQSPRHLIKEKRETATLKCYPIPRHDTVYWYQQGPGQDPQFLISFYEKMQSDKGSIPDRFSAQQFSDYHSELNMSSLELGDSALYFCASSSGGQGGQPQHFGDGTRLSIL.

V usage is TRBV7-2 and J usage is TRBJ2-5; 7 nucleotides match TRBD2. Per the germline V gene, CDR1 is SGHTA and CDR2 is FQGNSA. This CDR3 comprises 13 residues. With V trimmed by 5 bases and J by 5 bases, 5 bases remained unmatched. The CDR3 sequence is CASSPYGGETQYF. DNA of the CDR3: TGTGCCAGCAGCCCTTACGGGGGGGAGACCCAGTACTTC.

The chain employs TRBV27 and TRBJ2-1, with 14 positions matching TRBD2. In germline, CDR1 is MNHEY, CDR2 SMNVEV (reference sequence). Unmatched junction bases numbered 11, after V lost 4 bases and J lost 9 bases. This CDR3 has 17 amino acids. The CDR3 here is CASSSTRTSGGIGEQFF. The CDR3 DNA reads as TGTGCCAGCAGTTCGACAAGGACTAGCGGGGGGATCGGTGAGCAGTTCTTC.

This chain uses TRBV7-9 with TRBJ1-4; TRBD1 is a possible D gene (5 bases). The germline gives CDR1 SEHNR, CDR2 FQNEAQ (reference sequence). Between the trimmed V and J ends, which lost 1 base and 16 bases, there was a span of 13 bases. The CDR3 consists of 12 residues. The CDR3, as DNA: TGTGCCAGCAGCTTAGGCGGGGGGAGTTGGTTTTTT. Protein: CASSLGGGSWFF.

The V and J genes are TRBV5-6 and TRBJ2-1; D gene uncertain. V lost 0 bases and J lost 6, with 7 bases in between. This CDR3 has 13 amino acids. Looked up from germline, CDR1 is SGHDT and CDR2 is YYEEEE. The CDR3 here is CASSLVVSNEQFF. The CDR3 DNA sequence: TGTGCCAGCAGCTTGGTAGTATCCAATGAGCAGTTCTTC.

This clone came up a few times. The chain uses TRBV2 and TRBJ2-1; 9 bases agree with TRBD2. Germline V gives CDR1 SNHLY, CDR2 FYNNEI. V gave up 10 bases and J gave up 8 bases; unmatched junction bases: 12. CDR3 length: 14 residues. The CDR3 nucleotides read TGTGCCATCCTCCTAGCGGGGACGAGGGATGAGCAGTTCTTC. Its translation: CAILLAGTRDEQFF. Together with reference TRBV2 and TRBJ2-1, the CDR3 gives the full variable domain: EPEVTQTPSHQVTQMGQEVILRCVPISNHLYFYWYRQILGQKVEFLVSFYNNEISEKSEIFDDQFSVERPDGSNFTLKIRSTKLEDSAMYFCAILLAGTRDEQFFGPGTRLTVL.

The chain links TRBV5-8 to TRBJ1-5, with D perhaps matching TRBD1 (5 bases). The germline V gene encodes CDR1 SGHTS and CDR2 YDEGEE. CDR3 length: 18 residues. Trimming took off 2 bases at V and 0 bases at J, with 18 bases between the two ends. The CDR3 reads CASSFVEEGVYSNQPQHF. The CDR3 region has the DNA TGTGCCAGCAGCTTTGTAGAGGAAGGGGTTTATAGCAATCAGCCCCAGCATTTT.

The gene calls are TRBV4-2 and TRBJ2-1; 12 positions match TRBD2. The germline V gene encodes CDR1 LGHNA and CDR2 YNFKEQ. The ends lost 0 bases at V and 7 bases at J; junction bases unmatched: 13. This CDR3 contains 19 residues. DNA of the CDR3: TGTGCCAGCAGCCAAGATTTGCTCCCTTCTAGCGGGGGGGGGAATGAGCAGTTCTTC. Protein product: CASSQDLLPSSGGGNEQFF.

V gene TRBV7-6 combines with J gene TRBJ1-2; 9 bases match TRBD1. The CDR3 runs to 14 residues. Germline lookup yields CDR1 SGHVS and CDR2 FNYEAQ. V lost 2 bases and J lost 10; bases outside the gene matches: 8. CDR3 residues: CASSLSGTGPTYTF. CDR3 in DNA: TGTGCCAGCAGCTTATCAGGGACAGGGCCGACCTACACCTTC.

The V gene is TRBV4-1, the J gene TRBJ2-2; D is perhaps TRBD2 (7 bases). V lost 5 bases and J lost 5, with 15 bases in between. Germline V gene lookup returns CDR1 MGHRA and CDR2 YSYEKL. There are 15 residues in the CDR3. The CDR3 sequence: CASSSGGLGTGELFF. The CDR3 DNA reads as TGCGCCAGCAGCTCCGGGGGGCTAGGGACCGGGGAGCTGTTTTTT.

The chain has TRBV7-6 and TRBJ1-1; possibly TRBD1 for D (5 bases). The CDR3 contains 14 residues. Germline lookup yields CDR1 SGHVS and CDR2 FNYEAQ. The ends were cut back, 5 bases at V and 0 bases at J, with 10 bases in the middle. Here the CDR3 DNA reads TGTGCCAGCAGCCCAGGGATTGTGAACACTGAAGCTTTCTTT. Its protein product is CASSPGIVNTEAFF.

This clone appeared a single time. This sequence joins TRBV10-3 and TRBJ2-7; tentatively, D is TRBD2 (5 bases). Trimming removed 8 bases at V and 0 bases at J, with 14 bases between. The germline V gene encodes CDR1 ENHRY and CDR2 SYGVKD. The CDR3 consists of 14 residues. CDR3 amino acids: CAIAPEGGSYEQYF. The CDR3 DNA reads as TGTGCCATCGCACCTGAGGGCGGCTCCTACGAGCAGTACTTC.

The CDR3 sequence: CATGLGGNQPQHF. CDR3 nucleotides: TGTGCCACAGGACTGGGAGGCAATCAGCCCCAGCATTTT. This chain links TRBV27 with TRBJ1-5; D is unclear. Trimming pared 10 bases from V and 2 bases from J, leaving 12 bases between. There are 13 residues in the CDR3. Looked up from germline, CDR1 is MNHEY and CDR2 is SMNVEV (reference sequence).

This clone has a handful of counts. The chain employs TRBV5-6 and TRBJ2-7, with 11 positions matching TRBD2. The CDR3 is 14 residues long. V was clipped by 2 bases and J by 7 bases; unmatched bases: 5. Germline assignment: CDR1 SGHDT and CDR2 YYEEEE. As DNA, the CDR3 is TGTGCCAGCAGCTTCACTAGCGGGGGAGGGGAGCAGTACTTC. It translates to CASSFTSGGGEQYF.

The rearrangement uses TRBV5-8 and TRBJ2-7, with D unclear. The CDR3 spans 14 residues. Trimming removed 4 bases at V and 0 bases at J, with 11 bases between. Germline CDR1 and CDR2: SGHTS and YDEGEE. The CDR3 DNA sequence: TGTGCCAGCAGCATGGGCGTTAGCTCCTACGAGCAGTACTTC. The encoded protein is CASSMGVSSYEQYF.

V is TRBV4-2 and J is TRBJ1-4, with 9 positions matching TRBD1. The CDR3 covers 15 residues. Unmatched junction bases numbered 7, after V lost 3 bases and J lost 8 bases. CDR1 LGHNA and CDR2 YNFKEQ come from the germline V gene. CDR3 protein: CASSQDRGLREKLFF. CDR3 in DNA: TGTGCCAGCAGCCAGGACAGGGGACTGAGGGAAAAACTGTTTTTT.

This chain joins TRBV6-5 and TRBJ2-6; D is uncertain. Germline V gives CDR1 MNHEY, CDR2 SVGAGI. V was trimmed by 6 bases and J by 0 bases, leaving 6 bases between them. The length of the CDR3 is 14 residues. The CDR3 nucleotides are TGTGCCAGCAGGTTGAGCTCTGGGGCCAACGTCCTGACTTTC. This encodes CASRLSSGANVLTF.